This T cell receptor beta chain stems from a study of blood T cell repertoires in COVID-19. Overall study: COVID-19 samples, acute and convalescent, were from the United States, Italy and Spain. Sources were T cells, B-cell-depleted T cells, or PBMCs; the material itself was cDNA or gDNA.

Trimming removed 0 bases at V and 3 bases at J, with 7 bases between. This CDR3 contains 14 residues. The V gene's germline CDR1 is SGDLS and CDR2 YYNGEE. Profiling relied on immunoSEQ multiplex PCR, and the TCRdb table lists in-frame clones only, not all of them. The sample shows about 99,000 clones, around 79% of them seen only once. This clone was observed a few times. This TCR was sampled from a woman older than 75 with active or convalescent COVID-19. The sample consisted of peripheral blood. The V and J genes are TRBV9 and TRBJ1-3; D not certain. The CDR3 region has the DNA TGTGCCAGCAGCGTAGACGGGGATGGAAACACCATATATTTT. Amino acids: CASSVDGDGNTIYF.